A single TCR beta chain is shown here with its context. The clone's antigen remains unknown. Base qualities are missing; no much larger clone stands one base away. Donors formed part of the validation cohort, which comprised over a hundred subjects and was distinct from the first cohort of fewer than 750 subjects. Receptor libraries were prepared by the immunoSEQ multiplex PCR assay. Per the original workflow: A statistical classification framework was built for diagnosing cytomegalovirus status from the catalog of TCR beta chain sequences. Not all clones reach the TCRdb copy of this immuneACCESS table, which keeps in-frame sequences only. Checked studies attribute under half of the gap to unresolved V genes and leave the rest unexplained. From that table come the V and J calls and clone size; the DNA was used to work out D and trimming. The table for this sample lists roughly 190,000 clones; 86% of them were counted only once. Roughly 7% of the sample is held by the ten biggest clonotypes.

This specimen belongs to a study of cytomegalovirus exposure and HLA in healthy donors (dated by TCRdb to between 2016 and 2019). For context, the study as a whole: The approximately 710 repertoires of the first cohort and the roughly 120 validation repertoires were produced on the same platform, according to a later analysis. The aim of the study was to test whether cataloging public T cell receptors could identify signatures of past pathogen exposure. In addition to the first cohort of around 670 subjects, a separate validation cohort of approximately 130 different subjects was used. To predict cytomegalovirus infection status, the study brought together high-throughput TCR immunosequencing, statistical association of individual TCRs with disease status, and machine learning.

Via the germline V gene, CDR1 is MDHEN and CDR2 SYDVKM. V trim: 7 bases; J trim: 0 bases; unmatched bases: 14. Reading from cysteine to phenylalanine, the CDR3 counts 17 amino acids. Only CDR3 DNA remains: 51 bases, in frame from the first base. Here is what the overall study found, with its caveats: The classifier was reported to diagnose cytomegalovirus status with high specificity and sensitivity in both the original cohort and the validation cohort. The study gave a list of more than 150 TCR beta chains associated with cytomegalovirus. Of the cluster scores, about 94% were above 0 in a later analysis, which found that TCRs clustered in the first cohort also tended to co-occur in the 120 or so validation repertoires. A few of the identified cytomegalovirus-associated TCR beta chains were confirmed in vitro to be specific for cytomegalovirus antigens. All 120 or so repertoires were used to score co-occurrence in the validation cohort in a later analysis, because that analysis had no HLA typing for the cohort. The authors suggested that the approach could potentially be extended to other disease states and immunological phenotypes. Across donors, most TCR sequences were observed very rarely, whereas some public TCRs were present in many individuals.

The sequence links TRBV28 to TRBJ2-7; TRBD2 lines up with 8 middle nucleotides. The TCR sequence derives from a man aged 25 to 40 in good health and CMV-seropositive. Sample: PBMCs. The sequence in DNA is TGTGCCAGCACCCTCGGGGTGGCGGGAGGAGTCTCCTACGAGCAGTACTTC. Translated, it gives CASTLGVAGGVSYEQYF. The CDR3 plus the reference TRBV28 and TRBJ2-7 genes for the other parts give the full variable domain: DVKVTQSSRYLVKRTGEKVFLECVQDMDHENMFWYRQDPGLGLRLIYFSYDVKMKEKGDIPEGYSVSREKKERFSLILESASTNQTSMYLCASTLGVAGGVSYEQYFGPGTRLTVT.